The 32 T cell receptor beta chains below all came from one sample that was sequenced in a study of control samples from healthy donors and cancer patients. Clones were read by immunoSEQ multiplex PCR, and TCRdb kept only the in-frame ones, dropping some. The table lists roughly 450,000 clones, about 93% of them singletons. The specimen was PBMCs. The receptors derive from a man aged 35 to 55 with head and neck cancer.

The chain has TRBV9 and TRBJ2-1; D gene uncertain. V shed 3 bases and J shed 3 bases, with 10 bases lying between them. CDR1 and CDR2 (germline): SGDLS, YYNGEE. The CDR3 spans 14 residues. This CDR3 reads CASSGSPDYNEQFF. The CDR3, as DNA: TGTGCCAGCAGCGGCAGCCCGGACTACAATGAGCAGTTCTTC.

V and J are TRBV7-2 and TRBJ1-5; D may be TRBD1 (5 bases). From germline, CDR1 is SGHTA and CDR2 FQGNSA. Trimming took off 1 base at V and 1 base at J, with 11 bases between the two ends. CDR3 size: 16 residues. CDR3 nucleotide sequence: TGTGCCAGCAGCTTAGGTAATGGGGGAAGCAATCAGCCCCAGCATTTT. Its protein is CASSLGNGGSNQPQHF.

The J gene is TRBJ1-5, the V gene TRBV7-2, with D perhaps matching TRBD1 (6 bases). The CDR3 has 14 amino acids. The V end lost 3 bases, the J end lost 6 bases, and 12 bases lay between the germline ends. Looked up from germline, CDR1 is SGHTA and CDR2 is FQGNSA. This CDR3 is CASSFQGSAQPQHF. CDR3 bases: TGTGCCAGCAGCTTTCAGGGGAGTGCTCAGCCCCAGCATTTT.

This clone was seen a few times. This sequence joins TRBV14 and TRBJ2-7; TRBD2 might be the D (7 bases). V lost 4 bases and J 4 bases, leaving 17 bases between the germline ends. Germline V lookup: CDR1 SGHDN, CDR2 FVKESK. CDR3 size: 15 residues. The DNA of the CDR3 is TGTGCCAGCAGCCGGACGGGTGGGGGGGCATACGAGCAGTACTTC. This sequence encodes CASSRTGGGAYEQYF.

The chain employs TRBV9 and TRBJ2-3; no reliable D call. Germline V gene data show CDR1 as SGDLS and CDR2 as YYNGEE. This CDR3 has 13 amino acids. V lost 6 bases and J lost 4, with 12 bases in between. The CDR3, as DNA: TGTGCCAGCACTTCCCACCGGGCAGATACGCAGTATTTT. Its translation: CASTSHRADTQYF.

The V and J genes are TRBV3-1 (or the pseudogene TRBV3-2) and TRBJ2-4; the match to TRBD1 covers 9 bases. Trimming removed 3 bases from V and 7 bases from J; junction bases left unmatched: 13. This CDR3 is built from 17 residues. CDR1 and CDR2 (germline): LGHDT, YNNKEL (reference sequence). The CDR3, as DNA: TGTGCCAGCAGCCATCTATCCGGACAGGGGAATGGGAACATTCAGTACTTC. It is translated as CASSHLSGQGNGNIQYF.

In its sample, this clone was seen a few times. This chain uses TRBV4-2 with TRBJ2-3; no clear D gene. The CDR3 runs 14 residues. With 1 base removed from V and 5 bases from J, the gap between germline ends came to 10 bases. The V gene's germline CDR1 is LGHNA and CDR2 YNFKEQ. Written as DNA, the CDR3 is TGTGCCAGCAGCCAAGGACGAGGTGGAGATACGCAGTATTTT. Protein sequence: CASSQGRGGDTQYF.

A few counts support this clone. Other DNA sequences in the same sample also yield this CDR3. V gene TRBV27 combines with J gene TRBJ1-1; 9 bases fit TRBD1. Looked up from germline, CDR1 is MNHEY and CDR2 is SMNVEV (reference sequence). The V and J ends lost 3 bases and 1 base, in that order; junction bases with no gene match: 0. CDR3 size: 14 residues. The CDR3 here is CASSLTGGNTEAFF. CDR3 DNA: TGTGCCAGCAGTTTGACAGGGGGGAACACTGAAGCTTTCTTT.

Turning to this clone: Other DNA sequences within the sample encode an identical CDR3. The chain employs TRBV5-1 and TRBJ2-7; TRBD1 agrees at 7 bases. CDR1 and CDR2 from the germline V gene are SGHRS and YFSETQ. The CDR3 runs to 15 residues. V was clipped by 0 bases and J by 0 bases; unmatched bases: 3. CDR3: CASSLDRGSSYEQYF. CDR3 bases: TGCGCCAGCAGCTTGGACAGGGGATCCTCCTACGAGCAGTACTTC.

This clone was seen only once. V gene TRBV6-5 combines with J gene TRBJ2-7; TRBD1 matches at 9 bases. The V gene's germline CDR1 is MNHEY and CDR2 SVGAGI. The CDR3 is 12 residues long. V gave up 6 bases and J gave up 5 bases; unmatched junction bases: 2. CDR3 bases: TGTGCCAGCAGCCGGGACAGGGACGAGCAGTACTTC. This sequence encodes CASSRDRDEQYF.

Comments on this clone: An end of the junction does not agree with germline; a read error may underlie this. This chain links TRBV7-7 with TRBJ2-7, with 7 bases that match TRBD1. This CDR3 is built from 13 residues. The germline V gene encodes CDR1 SSHAT and CDR2 FNYEAQ (reference sequence). The chain's CDR3 is CASSFSGGYEQYF. CDR3 nucleotide sequence: TGTGCTAGCAGCTTTTCAGGGGGCTACGAGCAGTACTTC.

The J gene is TRBJ2-3, the V gene TRBV11-1, with 12 bases lining up with TRBD2. Germline CDR1 SGHAT, CDR2 FQDESV (reference sequence). There are 15 residues in the CDR3. Germline trimming cut 4 bases from V and 7 bases from J; bases unmatched to any gene: 6. CDR3 region: CASSSTSGGINTQYF. The CDR3 coding sequence is TGTGCCAGCAGCTCAACTAGCGGGGGGATTAATACGCAGTATTTT.

This rearrangement joins TRBV6-6 to TRBJ2-1; D call uncertain. The germline CDR1 and CDR2 sequences are MNHNY and SVGAGI (reference sequence). The CDR3 runs to 12 residues. V dropped 2 bases and J dropped 8 bases, with 7 bases sitting between them. CDR3 residues: CASSYGRDEQFF. CDR3 DNA sequence: TGTGCCAGCAGTTACGGTCGGGATGAGCAGTTCTTC.

This chain uses TRBV13 with TRBJ2-2, with 11 bases identical to TRBD1. Germline V gene data show CDR1 as PRHDT and CDR2 as FYEKMQ (reference sequence). Losses at the gene ends were 6 bases for V and 3 bases for J; bases not matched to a gene: 12. CDR3 size: 18 residues. The CDR3 region is CASSTRDAGQGDTGELFF. The CDR3 DNA reads as TGTGCCAGCAGTACTAGGGACGCGGGACAGGGGGACACCGGGGAGCTGTTTTTT.

The V and J genes are TRBV4-3 and TRBJ1-1; D ambiguous. V was pared by 1 base and J by 4 bases, with 7 bases between. This CDR3 has 13 amino acids. The germline CDR1 and CDR2 sequences are LGHNA and YSLEER. The chain's CDR3 is CASSQGKGTEAFF. The CDR3 coding sequence is TGCGCCAGCAGCCAAGGTAAGGGCACTGAAGCTTTCTTT.

About this clone: Different DNA sequences within this sample yield the same CDR3. This chain connects TRBV2 to TRBJ2-3; D ambiguous. Trimming removed 0 bases from V and 2 bases from J, with 6 bases in between. Germline V CDR1 and CDR2: SNHLY, FYNNEI. There are 14 residues in the CDR3. The CDR3 sequence is CASSEAGFTDTQYF. The CDR3 DNA reads as TGTGCCAGCAGTGAAGCGGGGTTCACAGATACGCAGTATTTT.

The V call is TRBV4-3, the J call TRBJ2-7; D unresolved. Per the germline V gene, CDR1 is LGHNA and CDR2 is YSLEER. V dropped 0 bases and J dropped 0 bases, with 6 bases sitting between them. This CDR3 is built from 14 residues. CDR3 amino acids: CASSQELNSYEQYF. The CDR3 DNA sequence: TGCGCCAGCAGCCAAGAACTGAACTCCTACGAGCAGTACTTC.

V is TRBV5-1 and J is TRBJ2-5, with 8 nucleotides matching TRBD1. Germline V gene data show CDR1 as SGHRS and CDR2 as YFSETQ. The CDR3 is made up of 14 amino acids. Trimming removed 4 bases from V and 4 bases from J; junction bases left unmatched: 6. The CDR3 DNA reads TGCGCCAGCAGCGTCGACAGGGGACGAGAGACCCAGTACTTC. It is translated as CASSVDRGRETQYF. The whole variable domain, remainder taken from reference TRBV5-1 and TRBJ2-5, is KAGVTQTPRYLIKTRGQQVTLSCSPISGHRSVSWYQQTPGQGLQFLFEYFSETQRNKGNFPGRFSGRQFSNSRSEMNVSTLELGDSALYLCASSVDRGRETQYFGPGTRLLVL.

The chain uses TRBV18 and TRBJ1-2; no clear D gene. Germline CDR1 and CDR2: KGHSH and LQKENI. Between the trimmed V and J ends, which lost 1 base and 2 bases, there was a span of 5 bases. The CDR3 length is 13 residues. CDR3 loop: CASSPQENYGYTF. CDR3 sequence (DNA): TGTGCCAGCTCACCACAGGAAAACTATGGCTACACCTTC.

About this clone itself: At the DNA level, this CDR3 is encoded by other sequences in the same sample as well. J is TRBJ2-3 and V is TRBV7-2; D is unclear. Germline CDR1 and CDR2: SGHTA and FQGNSA. Trimming pared 5 bases from V and 0 bases from J, leaving 6 bases between. The CDR3 consists of 13 residues. CDR3 protein: CASSRPSTDTQYF. The CDR3 coding sequence is TGTGCCAGCAGCCGACCTAGCACAGATACGCAGTATTTT.

This rearrangement joins TRBV7-2 to TRBJ2-5, with TRBD2 identical over 13 bases. The CDR3 runs to 17 residues. V shed 1 base and J 6 bases; nucleotides not matched to a gene: 8. Germline V gene data show CDR1 as SGHTA and CDR2 as FQGNSA. For the CDR3, the DNA is TGTGCCAGCAGCTTAGGGACTAGCGGGGGACGGGGAAAGACCCAGTACTTC. Translation gives CASSLGTSGGRGKTQYF.

The chain employs TRBV4-1 and TRBJ2-7; perhaps TRBD2 as D (6 bases). The CDR3 has 14 amino acids. Germline-derived CDR1 and CDR2 are MGHRA and YSYEKL. Trimming removed 2 bases from V and 4 bases from J, with 12 bases in between. The chain's CDR3 is CASSQTGTGYEQYF. Written as DNA, the CDR3 is TGCGCCAGCAGCCAAACCGGGACTGGATACGAGCAGTACTTC.

CDR3 region: CASWGRENTEAFF. CDR3 in DNA: TGTGCCAGTTGGGGGAGGGAGAACACTGAAGCTTTCTTT. The V call is TRBV19, the J call TRBJ1-1, with D perhaps matching TRBD1 (5 bases). CDR1 and CDR2 from the germline V gene are LNHDA and SQIVND (reference sequence). With 8 bases removed from V and 1 base from J, the gap between germline ends came to 11 bases. The CDR3 has 13 residues.

V gene TRBV28 combines with J gene TRBJ2-1; D is unclear. The germline CDR1 and CDR2 sequences are MDHEN and SYDVKM. The CDR3 runs to 16 residues. V was clipped by 5 bases and J by 3 bases, with 17 bases between them. This CDR3 is CASSPGRWALYNEQFF. In DNA, the CDR3 is TGTGCCAGCAGTCCCGGCCGTTGGGCCCTCTACAATGAGCAGTTCTTC.

The rearrangement links TRBV5-4 to TRBJ2-7; possibly TRBD1 for D (6 bases). Germline V lookup: CDR1 SGHNT, CDR2 YYREEE (reference sequence). Trimming removed 4 bases at V and 1 base at J, with 9 bases between. The CDR3 runs 13 residues. This chain's CDR3 is CASSRGQSYEQYF. The CDR3, as DNA: TGTGCCAGCAGCCGCGGACAGTCCTACGAGCAGTACTTC. Variable domain in full (rest from reference TRBV5-4 and TRBJ2-7): ETGVTQSPTHLIKTRGQQVTLRCSSQSGHNTVSWYQQALGQGPQFIFQYYREEENGRGNFPPRFSGLQFPNYSSELNVNALELDDSALYLCASSRGQSYEQYFGPGTRLTVT.

The chain couples TRBV7-9 to TRBJ1-4; tentative D call: TRBD1 (5 bases). V lost 1 base and J lost 3, with 15 bases in between. Germline CDR1 reads SEHNR; CDR2 reads FQNEAQ (reference sequence). CDR3 length equals 17 residues. In nucleotides, the CDR3 is TGTGCCAGCAGCTTAGTTCCAGGGTTCGATTCTAATGAAAAACTGTTTTTT. Translating it yields CASSLVPGFDSNEKLFF.

This rearrangement joins TRBV7-6 to TRBJ2-7, with 10 bases lining up with TRBD1. V shed 4 bases and J 5 bases; nucleotides not matched to a gene: 14. The CDR3 consists of 17 residues. The V gene's germline CDR1 is SGHVS and CDR2 FNYEAQ. The CDR3 here is CASSSRGQGTRLDEQYF. In DNA, the CDR3 is TGTGCCAGCAGCTCCAGGGGACAGGGGACTCGTCTGGACGAGCAGTACTTC.

The J gene is TRBJ1-2, the V gene TRBV4-1; D is undetermined. With 3 bases removed from V and 6 bases from J, the gap between germline ends came to 17 bases. The CDR3 runs 15 residues. The germline V gene encodes CDR1 MGHRA and CDR2 YSYEKL. The CDR3 reads CASSHTFRANDGYTF. CDR3 bases: TGCGCCAGCAGCCACACATTCCGCGCTAATGATGGCTACACCTTC.

This clone was detected only once. The chain joins TRBV5-1 to TRBJ2-7; 12 positions match TRBD2. V lost 4 bases to trimming and J lost 2 bases; unmatched junction nucleotides: 7. The CDR3 runs to 16 residues. The V gene's germline CDR1 is SGHRS and CDR2 YFSETQ. The CDR3: CASSLAASGGAYEQYF. The CDR3 nucleotides are TGCGCCAGCAGCCTGGCGGCTAGCGGGGGGGCCTACGAGCAGTACTTC.

In its sample, this clone was seen a few times. This chain connects TRBV7-2 to TRBJ1-5; 7 nucleotides align to TRBD1. Germline V gene sequence: CDR1 SGHTA, CDR2 FQGNSA. The trim removed 0 bases at V and 3 bases at J, leaving 5 bases unmatched. There are 16 residues in the CDR3. The CDR3 DNA sequence: TGTGCCAGCAGCTTAGCGACAGGGCGGGTCAATCAGCCCCAGCATTTT. Residues: CASSLATGRVNQPQHF.

This clone came up a few times. The CDR3 here is CASSPPGQGSYEQYF. The DNA for the CDR3 is TGTGCCAGCAGTCCCCCGGGACAGGGTAGCTACGAGCAGTACTTC. The chain links TRBV6-2 or TRBV6-3 to TRBJ2-7, with 9 bases aligning to TRBD1. V lost 5 bases and J lost 3; bases outside the gene matches: 8. CDR3 length: 15 amino acids. The germline CDR1 and CDR2 sequences are MNHEY and SVGEGT.

This clone has only one observation. The V call is TRBV11-2, the J call TRBJ1-2; weak D call: TRBD1 (6 bases). The CDR3 runs 14 residues. Germline values: CDR1 SGHAT, CDR2 FQNNGV. Trimming took 4 bases from V and 6 from J, leaving 15 bases between them. The CDR3 sequence: CASSSIHRVNGYTF. The DNA for the CDR3 is TGTGCCAGCAGCTCGATCCACAGGGTAAATGGCTACACCTTC.